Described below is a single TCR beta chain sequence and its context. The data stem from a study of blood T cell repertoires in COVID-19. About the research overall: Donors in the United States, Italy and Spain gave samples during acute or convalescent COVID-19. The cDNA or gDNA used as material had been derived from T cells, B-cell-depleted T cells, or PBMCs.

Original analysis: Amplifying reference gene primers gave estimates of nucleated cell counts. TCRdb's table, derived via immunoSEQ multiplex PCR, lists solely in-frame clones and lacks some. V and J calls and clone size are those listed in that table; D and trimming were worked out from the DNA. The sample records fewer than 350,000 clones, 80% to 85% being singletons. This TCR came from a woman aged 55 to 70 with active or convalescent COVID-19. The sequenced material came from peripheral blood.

This CDR3 reads CASSSGLATYNEQFF. CDR3 coding DNA: TGTGCCAGCAGCTCGGGACTAGCGACCTACAATGAGCAGTTCTTC. This rearrangement joins TRBV6-1 to TRBJ2-1; 10 nucleotides match TRBD2. With 6 bases clipped from V and 2 bases from J, the junction kept 4 bases outside the gene matches. Germline V gene lookup returns CDR1 MNHNS and CDR2 SASEGT. The CDR3 length is 15 residues.